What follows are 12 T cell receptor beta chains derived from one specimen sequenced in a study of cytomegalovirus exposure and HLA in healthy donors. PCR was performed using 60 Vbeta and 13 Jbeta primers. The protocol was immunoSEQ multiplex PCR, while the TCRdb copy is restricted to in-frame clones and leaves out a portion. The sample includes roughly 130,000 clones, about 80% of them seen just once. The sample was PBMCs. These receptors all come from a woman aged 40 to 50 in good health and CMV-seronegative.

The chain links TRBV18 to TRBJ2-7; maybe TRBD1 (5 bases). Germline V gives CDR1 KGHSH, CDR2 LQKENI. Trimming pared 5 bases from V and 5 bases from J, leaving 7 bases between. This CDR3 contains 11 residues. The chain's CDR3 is CASSGADEQYF. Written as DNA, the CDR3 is TGTGCCAGCTCAGGGGCTGACGAGCAGTACTTC. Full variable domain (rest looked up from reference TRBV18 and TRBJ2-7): NAGVMQNPRHLVRRRGQEARLRCSPMKGHSHVYWYRQLPEEGLKFMVYLQKENIIDESGMPKERFSAEFPKEGPSILRIQQVVRGDSAAYFCASSGADEQYFGPGTRLTVT.

The CDR3 DNA follows: TGTGCCAGCAGCGCCCCGACCAGCGCCCACACAGATACGCAGTATTTT. Its protein product is CASSAPTSAHTDTQYF. This rearrangement joins TRBV9 to TRBJ2-3; D remains unclear. The germline V and J ends were trimmed by 3 bases and 2 bases, with 16 bases remaining between them. This CDR3 spans 16 amino acids. Germline-derived CDR1 and CDR2 are SGDLS and YYNGEE.

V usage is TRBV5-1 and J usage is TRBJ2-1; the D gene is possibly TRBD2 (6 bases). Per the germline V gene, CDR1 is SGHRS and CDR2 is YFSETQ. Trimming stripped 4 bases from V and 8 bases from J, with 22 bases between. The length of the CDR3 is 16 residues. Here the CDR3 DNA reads TGCGCCAGCAGCGTCCCCGGGACTGCCGGCCCCGATGAGCAGTTCTTC. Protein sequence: CASSVPGTAGPDEQFF.

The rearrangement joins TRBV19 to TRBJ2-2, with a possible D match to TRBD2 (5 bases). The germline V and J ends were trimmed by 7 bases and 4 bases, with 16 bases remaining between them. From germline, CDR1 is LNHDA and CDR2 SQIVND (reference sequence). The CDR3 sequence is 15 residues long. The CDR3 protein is CASTSLGRSTGELFF. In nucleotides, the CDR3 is TGTGCCAGTACCTCTTTAGGGAGAAGCACCGGGGAGCTGTTTTTT.

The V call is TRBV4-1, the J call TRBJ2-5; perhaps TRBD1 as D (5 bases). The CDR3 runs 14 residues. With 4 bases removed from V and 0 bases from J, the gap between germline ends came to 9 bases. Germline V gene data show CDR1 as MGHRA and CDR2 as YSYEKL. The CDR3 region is CASSRGLDQETQYF. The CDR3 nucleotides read TGCGCCAGCAGCCGGGGCTTGGACCAAGAGACCCAGTACTTC.

The CDR3 DNA follows: TGTGCCACCAGCAGAGATCCTCCTATGAATCCCACAGATACGCAGTATTTT. Translation: CATSRDPPMNPTDTQYF. This chain connects TRBV15 to TRBJ2-3; unclear D gene. Per the germline V gene, CDR1 is LNHNV and CDR2 is YYDKDF (reference sequence). Trimming took off 0 bases at V and 2 bases at J, with 15 bases between the two ends. CDR3 length equals 17 residues. The full variable domain, in which reference TRBV15 and TRBJ2-3 provide the parts outside the CDR3, is DAMVIQNPRYQVTQFGKPVTLSCSQTLNHNVMYWYQQKSSQAPKLLFHYYDKDFNNEADTPDNFQSRRPNTSFCFLDIRSPGLGDTAMYLCATSRDPPMNPTDTQYFGPGTRLTVL.

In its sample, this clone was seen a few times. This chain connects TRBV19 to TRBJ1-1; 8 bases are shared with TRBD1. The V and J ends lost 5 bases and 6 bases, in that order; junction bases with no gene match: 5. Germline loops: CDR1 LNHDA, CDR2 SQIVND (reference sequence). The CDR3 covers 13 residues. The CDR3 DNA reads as TGTGCCAGTAGTTGGGGGACAGGAGCTGAAGCTTTCTTT. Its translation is CASSWGTGAEAFF. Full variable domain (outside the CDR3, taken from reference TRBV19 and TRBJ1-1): DGGITQSPKYLFRKEGQNVTLSCEQNLNHDAMYWYRQDPGQGLRLIYYSQIVNDFQKGDIAEGYSVSREKKESFPLTVTSAQKNPTAFYLCASSWGTGAEAFFGQGTRLTVV.

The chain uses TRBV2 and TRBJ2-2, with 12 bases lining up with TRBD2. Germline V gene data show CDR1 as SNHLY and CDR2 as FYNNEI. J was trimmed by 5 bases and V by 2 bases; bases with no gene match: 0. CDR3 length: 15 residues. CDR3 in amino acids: CASSELAGGTGELFF. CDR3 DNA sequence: TGTGCCAGCAGTGAACTAGCGGGAGGGACCGGGGAGCTGTTTTTT.

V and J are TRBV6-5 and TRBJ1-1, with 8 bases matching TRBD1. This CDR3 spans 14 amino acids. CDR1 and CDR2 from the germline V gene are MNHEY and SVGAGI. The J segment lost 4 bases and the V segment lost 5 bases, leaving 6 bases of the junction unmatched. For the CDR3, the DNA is TGTGCCAGCAGTAAACGGACAGGGACCACTGAAGCTTTCTTT. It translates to CASSKRTGTTEAFF.

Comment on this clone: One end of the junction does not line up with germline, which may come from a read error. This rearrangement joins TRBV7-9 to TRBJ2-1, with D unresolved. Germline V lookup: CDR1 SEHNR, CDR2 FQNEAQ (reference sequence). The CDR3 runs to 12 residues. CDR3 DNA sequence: TGTTCCAGCAGCTTAGTTCCGAATGAGCAGTTCTTC. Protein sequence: CSSSLVPNEQFF. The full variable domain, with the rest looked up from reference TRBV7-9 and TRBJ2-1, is DTGVSQNPRHKITKRGQNVTFRCDPISEHNRLYWYRQTLGQGPEFLTYFQNEAQLEKSRLLSDRFSAERPKGSFSTLEIQRTEQGDSAMYLCSSSLVPNEQFFGPGTRLTVL.

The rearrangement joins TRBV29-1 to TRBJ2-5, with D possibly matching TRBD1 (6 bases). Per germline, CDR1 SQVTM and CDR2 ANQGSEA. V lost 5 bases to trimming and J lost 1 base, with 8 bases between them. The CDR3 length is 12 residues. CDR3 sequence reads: CSVIRGQETQYF. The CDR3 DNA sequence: TGCAGCGTTATCAGGGGCCAAGAGACCCAGTACTTC.

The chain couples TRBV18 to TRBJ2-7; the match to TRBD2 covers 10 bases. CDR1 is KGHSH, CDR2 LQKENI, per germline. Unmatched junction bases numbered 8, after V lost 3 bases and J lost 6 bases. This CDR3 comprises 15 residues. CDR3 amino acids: CASSPDSSGSREQYF. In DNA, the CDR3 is TGTGCCAGCTCACCTGACTCTAGCGGGAGTCGCGAGCAGTACTTC.